This entry is about one TCR beta chain. Antigen unknown. Libraries were prepared by immunoSEQ multiplex PCR; TCRdb keeps only in-frame clonotypes and omits some of them. The sample contains about 19,000 clones, around 79% of which appear only once. The data were taken from a study of PD-1 blockade in mismatch repair-deficient tumors. Background on the study: All were previously treated, progressing patients with around 12 mismatch repair-deficient cancer types. Study-wide findings and caveats: Tumor-resident clones, often undetectable pretreatment in blood, expanded then contracted after pembrolizumab.

In germline, CDR1 is SGHVS, CDR2 FNYEAQ. The trim removed 2 bases at V and 4 bases at J, leaving 19 bases unmatched. The CDR3 sequence is 20 residues long. The sequence was obtained from an adult with mismatch repair-deficient cancer. The chain links TRBV7-6 to TRBJ2-3; 9 bases align to TRBD2. Material: PBMCs, obtained 52 weeks after starting pembrolizumab. The CDR3 is CASSLRSTTSGAPYSDTQYF. DNA of the CDR3: TGTGCCAGCAGCTTAAGATCTACGACTAGCGGAGCCCCATATTCAGATACGCAGTATTTT. Full variable domain (rest looked up from reference TRBV7-6 and TRBJ2-3): GAGVSQSPRYKVTKRGQDVALRCDPISGHVSLYWYRQALGQGPEFLTYFNYEAQQDKSGLPNDRFSAERPEGSISTLTIQRTEQRDSAMYRCASSLRSTTSGAPYSDTQYFGPGTRLTVL.